The entry that follows covers one TCR beta chain sequence. The data are from a study of blood T cell repertoires in COVID-19. Original handling: Using reference gene primer amplification, nucleated cell counts were estimated. The method was immunoSEQ multiplex PCR; TCRdb's version includes in-frame clones alone and lacks a portion of them. V, J and clone size were drawn from that table, and D and trimming were deduced from the DNA. The data show 150,000 to 200,000 clones, approximately 86% seen once. This CDR3 comprises 15 residues. Germline trimming cut 2 bases from V and 3 bases from J; bases unmatched to any gene: 6. From germline, CDR1 is GTSNPN and CDR2 SVGIG (reference sequence).

The chain recombines TRBV30 with TRBJ1-3; 8 bases line up with TRBD1. The sequence was obtained from a woman at least 80 years old in a cohort sampled during active or convalescent COVID-19. Sequencing input: peripheral blood. CDR3 protein: CAWSLQGAYGNTIYF. The CDR3 nucleotides are TGTGCCTGGAGTCTGCAGGGGGCATATGGAAACACCATATATTTT.